The next 27 T cell receptor beta chains were all read from a single sample in a study of shared clonotypes between healthy human individuals. Naive CD8 cells lacked CD45RO and underwent positive selection for CCR7, leaving out terminally differentiated effector memory CD45RA+ cells. Method: immunoSEQ multiplex PCR; TCRdb's copy keeps in-frame clones and lacks some. Here the sample spans hundreds of thousands of clones, around 95% being singletons. Sequencing was performed on naive CD8+ T cells sorted from blood. Receptor source: a woman younger than 45 in good health.

This clone was detected once. In DNA form, the CDR3 reads TGCAGCGCATTCGGGACAGGTACCTACGAGCAGTACTTC. Its translation is CSAFGTGTYEQYF. The genes are TRBV29-1 and TRBJ2-7; 8 bases align to TRBD1. This CDR3 is 13 amino acids long. V dropped 7 bases and J dropped 2; count of bases not matched to a gene: 7. CDR1 SQVTM and CDR2 ANQGSEA come from the germline V gene.

The V call is TRBV27, the J call TRBJ1-1, with 7 bases that match TRBD1. The CDR3 loop spans 15 amino acids. After removal of 5 bases from V and 1 base from J, the junction contained 7 bases not matched to a gene. CDR1 is MNHEY, CDR2 SMNVEV, per germline (reference sequence). CDR3 region: CASSRWDSPNTEAFF. CDR3 in DNA: TGTGCCAGCAGTCGATGGGACAGCCCGAACACTGAAGCTTTCTTT.

The chain employs TRBV19 and TRBJ1-5; D perhaps matches TRBD1 (5 bases). This CDR3 spans 14 amino acids. CDR1 LNHDA and CDR2 SQIVND come from the germline V gene (reference sequence). Trimming left V 8 bases short and J 7 bases short, with 18 bases between. CDR3 residues: CASAPWGGGQPQHF. The CDR3 bases are TGTGCCAGTGCACCTTGGGGGGGAGGACAGCCCCAGCATTTT.

The chain recombines TRBV13 with TRBJ2-2; D may be TRBD2 (5 bases). The CDR3 spans 16 residues. Trimming took off 1 base at V and 6 bases at J, with 15 bases between the two ends. Germline lookup yields CDR1 PRHDT and CDR2 FYEKMQ (reference sequence). The CDR3 DNA reads as TGTGCCAGCAGCTTAGCTTCTAGCCCAATACCCGGGGAGCTGTTTTTT. Its translation: CASSLASSPIPGELFF.

V usage is TRBV27 and J usage is TRBJ2-3, with no clear D. This CDR3 spans 13 amino acids. The germline V gene has CDR1 MNHEY and CDR2 SMNVEV (reference sequence). V was clipped by 5 bases and J by 2 bases, with 8 bases between them. This CDR3 is CASSLTFTDTQYF. The CDR3 nucleotides are TGTGCCAGCAGTCTAACCTTCACAGATACGCAGTATTTT.

As DNA, the CDR3 is TGTGCCAGCAGCAAATATAGCAATCAGCCCCAGCATTTT. This gives the protein CASSKYSNQPQHF. The chain couples TRBV27 to TRBJ1-5; unclear D gene. V dropped 6 bases and J dropped 0 bases, with 6 bases sitting between them. Germline V gene sequence: CDR1 MNHEY, CDR2 SMNVEV (reference sequence). The CDR3 has 13 residues.

The gene calls are TRBV19 and TRBJ2-2; 10 positions match TRBD2. Germline assignment: CDR1 LNHDA and CDR2 SQIVND (reference sequence). The CDR3 runs to 13 residues. The junction had 3 bases not matched to a gene; V was cut back by 8 bases and J by 6 bases. This CDR3 reads CASGLAEPGELFF. The CDR3 region has the DNA TGTGCCAGTGGACTAGCGGAGCCCGGGGAGCTGTTTTTT.

V gene TRBV6-1 combines with J gene TRBJ1-1; tentatively, D is TRBD1 (5 bases). CDR3 size: 13 residues. Germline CDR1 is MNHNS and CDR2 is SASEGT. V was shortened by 4 bases and J by 1 base, with 7 bases between the two germline ends. DNA for the CDR3: TGTGCCAGCAGTGCGGACAAGAACACTGAAGCTTTCTTT. Translating gives CASSADKNTEAFF.

The rearrangement links TRBV15 to TRBJ1-1, with no clear D. The CDR3 contains 15 residues. From germline, CDR1 is LNHNV and CDR2 YYDKDF (reference sequence). The V end lost 0 bases, the J end lost 0 bases, and 8 bases lay between the germline ends. The CDR3 region is CATSRDRQLNTEAFF. CDR3 bases: TGTGCCACCAGCAGAGATCGGCAGTTGAACACTGAAGCTTTCTTT.

A single count supports this clone. The rearrangement joins TRBV5-6 to TRBJ1-5; D not certain. This CDR3 region has 16 residues. The germline CDR1 and CDR2 sequences are SGHDT and YYEEEE. V shed 1 base and J shed 3 bases, with 14 bases lying between them. The CDR3 region has the DNA TGTGCCAGCAGCTTGCAGGACGGTATTTCCAATCAGCCCCAGCATTTT. Its protein product is CASSLQDGISNQPQHF.

CDR3 loop: CASSLGQPGQPQHF. The CDR3 DNA sequence: TGTGCCAGCAGCTTGGGCCAGCCTGGCCAGCCCCAGCATTTT. The chain combines TRBV5-6 with TRBJ1-5; no clear D gene. The CDR3 runs 14 residues. V was shortened by 0 bases and J by 7 bases, with 11 bases between the two germline ends. Germline CDR1 SGHDT, CDR2 YYEEEE.

The gene calls are TRBV27 and TRBJ1-5, with unresolved D. Trimming took 4 bases from V and 7 from J, leaving 14 bases between them. The length of the CDR3 is 14 residues. Germline V CDR1 and CDR2: MNHEY, SMNVEV (reference sequence). The DNA of the CDR3 is TGTGCCAGCAGTTGGAACAGACTATTACAGCCCCAGCATTTT. Amino acid sequence: CASSWNRLLQPQHF.

This sequence joins TRBV7-3 and TRBJ1-3; D may be TRBD1 (6 bases). This CDR3 contains 17 residues. Germline V gives CDR1 SGHTA, CDR2 FQGTGA. Trimming left V 2 bases short and J 0 bases short, with 14 bases between. The CDR3 region is CASSLVRGHSSGNTIYF. Written as DNA, the CDR3 is TGTGCCAGCAGCTTAGTGAGGGGACACAGCTCTGGAAACACCATATATTTT.

V and J are TRBV28 and TRBJ2-2; D not resolved. V lost 3 bases and J 6 bases, leaving 8 bases between the germline ends. This CDR3 spans 13 amino acids. Germline values: CDR1 MDHEN, CDR2 SYDVKM. The CDR3 DNA reads TGTGCCAGCAGTTTCTCGAGGTCCGGGGAGCTGTTTTTT. This encodes CASSFSRSGELFF.

This chain connects TRBV4-2 to TRBJ2-5, with a possible D match to TRBD2 (5 bases). Gene TRBJ2-7 matches the end of the DNA better, so the J call may be wrong. The CDR3 has 14 amino acids. Germline V gives CDR1 LGHNA, CDR2 YNFKEQ. CDR3 nucleotides: TGTGCCAGCAGCCAAAGCGGTCAGACCTACGAGCAGTACTTC. This sequence encodes CASSQSGQTYEQYF.

The rearrangement joins TRBV6-5 to TRBJ2-7, with 10 bases lining up with TRBD1. Per germline, CDR1 MNHEY and CDR2 SVGAGI. This CDR3 is 14 amino acids long. Germline trimming cut 2 bases from V and 5 bases from J; bases unmatched to any gene: 3. CDR3 protein: CASSYRQGANEQYF. CDR3 bases: TGTGCCAGCAGTTACCGACAGGGGGCCAACGAGCAGTACTTC.

The CDR3 loop is CSATTIGWGFF. CDR3 nucleotide sequence: TGCAGTGCTACTACTATAGGTTGGGGTTTCTTT. The J gene is TRBJ1-1, the V gene TRBV20-1; no clear D. Trimming removed 4 bases from V and 13 bases from J, with 16 bases in between. CDR3 length: 11 amino acids. Germline values: CDR1 DFQATT, CDR2 SNEGSKA (reference sequence).

V and J are TRBV5-1 and TRBJ2-7; D is unclear. V was shortened by 0 bases and J by 2 bases, with 9 bases between the two germline ends. Germline CDR1 and CDR2: SGHRS and YFSETQ. This CDR3 spans 14 amino acids. CDR3 sequence: CASSLGGLPYEQYF. CDR3 sequence (DNA): TGCGCCAGCAGCTTGGGTGGGTTGCCCTACGAGCAGTACTTC. The variable domain in full, completed from reference TRBV5-1 and TRBJ2-7, reads KAGVTQTPRYLIKTRGQQVTLSCSPISGHRSVSWYQQTPGQGLQFLFEYFSETQRNKGNFPGRFSGRQFSNSRSEMNVSTLELGDSALYLCASSLGGLPYEQYFGPGTRLTVT.

V gene TRBV11-2 combines with J gene TRBJ2-7; D possibly corresponds to TRBD1 (7 bases). Germline V gene lookup returns CDR1 SGHAT and CDR2 FQNNGV. The CDR3 is 15 amino acids. V lost 1 base and J lost 4, with 14 bases in between. In DNA form, the CDR3 reads TGTGCCAGCAGCTTAGCAGGGGGGACGTTATACGAGCAGTACTTC. Translating it yields CASSLAGGTLYEQYF. The variable domain in full, completed from reference TRBV11-2 and TRBJ2-7, reads EAGVAQSPRYKIIEKRQSVAFWCNPISGHATLYWYQQILGQGPKLLIQFQNNGVVDDSQLPKDRFSAERLKGVDSTLKIQPAKLEDSAVYLCASSLAGGTLYEQYFGPGTRLTVT.

The gene calls are TRBV28 and TRBJ2-7, with D maybe TRBD2 (6 bases). In germline, CDR1 is MDHEN, CDR2 SYDVKM. This CDR3 comprises 15 residues. The ends were cut back, 3 bases at V and 5 bases at J, with 17 bases in the middle. CDR3 DNA sequence: TGTGCCAGCAGTTTTGTCGATTGGACTACTAACGAGCAGTACTTC. It specifies CASSFVDWTTNEQYF. The full variable domain, with the rest looked up from reference TRBV28 and TRBJ2-7, is DVKVTQSSRYLVKRTGEKVFLECVQDMDHENMFWYRQDPGLGLRLIYFSYDVKMKEKGDIPEGYSVSREKKERFSLILESASTNQTSMYLCASSFVDWTTNEQYFGPGTRLTVT.

This chain joins TRBV9 and TRBJ2-7, with 7 bases matching TRBD2. Germline values: CDR1 SGDLS, CDR2 YYNGEE. V shed 0 bases and J 6 bases; nucleotides not matched to a gene: 9. The CDR3 totals 15 residues. The CDR3 region has the DNA TGTGCCAGCAGCGTAGAGGGCAGCGGGATGGTCGAGCAGTACTTC. This codes for CASSVEGSGMVEQYF.

The chain links TRBV13 to TRBJ2-7, with 9 nucleotides matching TRBD2. V shed 5 bases, J shed 5 bases, and the junction held 7 bases outside the gene matches. Looked up from germline, CDR1 is PRHDT and CDR2 is FYEKMQ (reference sequence). This CDR3 comprises 14 residues. CDR3 nucleotide sequence: TGTGCCAGCAGCGCTGGACTAGCGTCCCACGAGCAGTACTTC. Translating gives CASSAGLASHEQYF.

V is TRBV12-1 and J is TRBJ2-2; whether TRBD1, the table's D call, matches the DNA was not checked. TRBV12-1 counts as a pseudogene. The CDR3 runs 16 residues. The CDR3 bases are TGTGCCAGCAGCTTTCCCGACAACGGTGGTCCCGGGGAGCTGTTTTTT. Its translation: CASSFPDNGGPGELFF.

Only one count was recorded for this clone. This sequence joins TRBV28 and TRBJ1-5; D is ambiguous. Germline CDR1 is MDHEN and CDR2 is SYDVKM. Trimming shortened V by 8 bases and J by 6 bases, and 20 bases separated the two germline ends. The CDR3 contains 15 residues. The CDR3 here is CASGKGIQNPQPQHF. CDR3 coding DNA: TGTGCCAGCGGAAAGGGTATCCAAAACCCTCAGCCCCAGCATTTT.

On this clone itself: Its ends do not fully match the called genes, so a read error is possible. CDR3 in DNA: TGTGCCAGCAGGGAAGAGTACGAGCAGTACTTC. Translation gives CASREEYEQYF. V usage is TRBV6-1 and J usage is TRBJ2-7; D remains unclear. In germline, CDR1 is MNHNS, CDR2 SASEGT. This CDR3 is 11 amino acids long.

J is TRBJ1-1 and V is TRBV6-5; no reliable D call. CDR1 and CDR2 (germline): MNHEY, SVGAGI. The CDR3 has 13 residues. V lost 2 bases, J lost 3 bases, and 7 bases lay in between. This CDR3 reads CASSYRRDTEAFF. CDR3 sequence (DNA): TGTGCCAGCAGTTACAGGAGGGACACTGAAGCTTTCTTT.

The rearrangement joins TRBV4-1 to TRBJ2-7; D call uncertain. Germline loops: CDR1 MGHRA, CDR2 YSYEKL. The CDR3 totals 16 residues. V shed 0 bases and J shed 3 bases, with 15 bases lying between them. As DNA, the CDR3 is TGCGCCAGCAGCCAAGATCTAGGAGAGAGGATCTACGAGCAGTACTTC. Encoded protein: CASSQDLGERIYEQYF.